This T cell receptor beta chain was recovered during a study of blood T cells in healthy people across ages. V was clipped by 5 bases and J by 4 bases; unmatched bases: 5. Germline V gives CDR1 SQVTM, CDR2 ANQGSEA. The CDR3 has 14 amino acids. Using a J-beta primer mix together with a sample-barcoded 5' primer, a second PCR was run for roughly 7 to 12 cycles. TCRdb analysed the 5' RACE reads with MiXCR anew, one entry per CDR3 protein. The data contain hundreds of thousands of distinct CDR3 sequences, 49% of them seen just once; the ten biggest clones take up roughly 31%. The chain links TRBV29-1 to TRBJ2-3, with 11 bases that match TRBD2. This TCR was recovered from a woman aged 55-69 years in good health. The sequencing input was blood. The CDR3 sequence is CSVTTSGNADTQYF. The CDR3 bases are TGCAGCGTTACGACTAGCGGGAATGCAGATACGCAGTATTTT.